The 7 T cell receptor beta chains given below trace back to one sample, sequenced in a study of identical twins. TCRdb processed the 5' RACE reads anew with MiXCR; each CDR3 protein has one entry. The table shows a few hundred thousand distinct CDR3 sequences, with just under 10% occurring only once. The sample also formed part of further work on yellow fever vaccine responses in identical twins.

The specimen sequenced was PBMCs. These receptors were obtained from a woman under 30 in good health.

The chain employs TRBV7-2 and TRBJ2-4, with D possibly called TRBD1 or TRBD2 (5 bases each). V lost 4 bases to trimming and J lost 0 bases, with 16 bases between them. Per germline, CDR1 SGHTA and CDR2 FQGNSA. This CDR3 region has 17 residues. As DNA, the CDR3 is TGTGCCAGCAGCTCCCGGGACGGACTCATAGCCAAAAACATTCAGTACTTC. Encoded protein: CASSSRDGLIAKNIQYF.

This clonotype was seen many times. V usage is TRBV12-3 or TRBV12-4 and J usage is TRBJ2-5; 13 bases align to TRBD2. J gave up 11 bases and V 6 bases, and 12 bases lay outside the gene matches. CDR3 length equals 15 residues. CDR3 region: CASSPAWTSGGSQYF. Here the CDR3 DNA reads TGTGCCAGCAGCCCTGCCTGGACTAGCGGGGGATCACAGTACTTC.

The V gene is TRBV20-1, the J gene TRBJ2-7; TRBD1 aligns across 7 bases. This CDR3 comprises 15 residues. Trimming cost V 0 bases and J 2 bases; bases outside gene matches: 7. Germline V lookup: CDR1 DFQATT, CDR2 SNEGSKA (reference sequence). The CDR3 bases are TGCAGTGCTAGAGAACAGGGGCACGAAGCCTACGAGCAGTACTTC. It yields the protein CSAREQGHEAYEQYF.

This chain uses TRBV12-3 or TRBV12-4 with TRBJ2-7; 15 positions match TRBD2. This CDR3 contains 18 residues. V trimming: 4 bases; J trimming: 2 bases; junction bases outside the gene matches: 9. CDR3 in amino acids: CASSSRTSGRVSTYEQYF. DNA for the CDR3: TGTGCCAGCAGTTCCCGGACTAGCGGGAGGGTCTCCACCTACGAGCAGTACTTC.

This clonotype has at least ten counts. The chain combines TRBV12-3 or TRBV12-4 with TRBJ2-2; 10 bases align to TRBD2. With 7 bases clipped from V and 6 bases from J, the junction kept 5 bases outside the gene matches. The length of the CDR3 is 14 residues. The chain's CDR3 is CASTLAGASGELFF. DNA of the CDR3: TGTGCCAGCACCCTAGCGGGAGCCTCCGGGGAGCTGTTTTTT.

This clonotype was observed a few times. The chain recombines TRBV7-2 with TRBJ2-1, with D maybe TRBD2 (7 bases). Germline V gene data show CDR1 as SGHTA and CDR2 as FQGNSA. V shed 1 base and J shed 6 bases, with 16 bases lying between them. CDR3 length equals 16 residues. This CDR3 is CASSLVIGGRGNEQFF. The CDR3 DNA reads TGTGCCAGCAGCTTAGTGATCGGGGGGCGAGGCAATGAGCAGTTCTTC.

The CDR3 region is CASSSYLRKFYNEQFF. The CDR3 DNA follows: TGTGCCAGCAGTTCATATCTCCGGAAGTTTTACAATGAGCAGTTCTTC. The chain couples TRBV12-3 or TRBV12-4 to TRBJ2-1, with D unresolved. This CDR3 region has 16 residues. V was pared by 4 bases and J by 4 bases, with 17 bases between.